The subject of this entry is one T cell receptor beta chain. No antigen is known for it. These data are taken from a study of OX40 agonist ivuxolimab in advanced cancers. In the study overall: Ivuxolimab, which is an agonistic anti-OX40 (CD134) antibody, was administered to the patients. Two patients with cutaneous melanoma and one with hepatocellular carcinoma, three in total, showed partial responses. Study-wide results and caveats: Circulating CD4+ and CD8+ T cells showed clonal expansion by week 6 at 0.1 to 3.0 mg/kg.

Clones were read by immunoSEQ multiplex PCR, and TCRdb kept only the in-frame ones, dropping some. The repertoire holds some 41,000 clones, with about 88% as singletons. Per germline, CDR1 SNHLY and CDR2 FYNNEI. With 6 bases clipped from V and 7 bases from J, the junction kept 4 bases outside the gene matches. The CDR3 is 13 amino acids. Blood draws occurred at baseline, cycle 4 day 1, and cycle 7 day 1. The clonotype was recovered from an adult with an advanced solid tumor such as melanoma, head and neck, liver or kidney cancer. This chain links TRBV2 with TRBJ1-4, with 8 bases fitting TRBD1. The starting material was CD4+ or CD8+ T cells sorted from blood, obtained in a trial of the OX40 agonist ivuxolimab. CDR3 amino acids: CASRDRAFEKLFF. DNA of the CDR3: TGTGCCAGCAGGGACAGGGCGTTTGAAAAACTGTTTTTT. Using reference TRBV2 and TRBJ1-4 for the parts outside the CDR3, the full variable domain is EPEVTQTPSHQVTQMGQEVILRCVPISNHLYFYWYRQILGQKVEFLVSFYNNEISEKSEIFDDQFSVERPDGSNFTLKIRSTKLEDSAMYFCASRDRAFEKLFFGSGTQLSVL.